This paragraph covers one TCR beta chain sequence. Germline CDR1 SNHLY, CDR2 FYNNEI. The CDR3 contains 13 residues. Trimming stripped 1 base from V and 2 bases from J, with 5 bases between. Each participant's cohort was designated according to participant-reported clinical history. This specimen comes from a study of blood T cell repertoires in COVID-19. Study context: T cells, B-cell-depleted T cells, or PBMCs provided the cDNA or gDNA that served as material.

Here immunoSEQ multiplex PCR was the method, and the copy in TCRdb shows in-frame clones only, minus some. The table shows about 140,000 clones, with about 82% occurring only once. The TCR comes from a middle-aged woman who had recovered from COVID-19. The sequencing input was PBMCs or T cells enriched from blood (not recorded which). The chain combines TRBV2 with TRBJ1-2, with D perhaps TRBD1 (5 bases). The CDR3 sequence is CASSEEGNYGYTF. The DNA for the CDR3 is TGTGCCAGCAGTGAAGAGGGGAACTATGGCTACACCTTC.